This T cell receptor beta chain appears in the sequencing data of a study of shared clonotypes between healthy human individuals. The study's findings and limits: The genetic and exposure-history diversity represented was limited by few donors. Larger richness was generally estimated for naive than memory subsets. Incomplete sequencing of sorted subsets was indicated by rarefaction despite large depth.

Note on this clone: Its antigen remains unidentified.

Assay: immunoSEQ multiplex PCR; the TCRdb copy retains only in-frame clones and omits some. There are about 2.5 million clones in the sample; less than 95% occur only once, and approximately 0.4% lies in the top ten. The V end was cut by 5 bases, the J end by 12 bases, with 14 bases between. Germline CDR1 reads MNHEY; CDR2 reads SMNVEV (reference sequence). The length of the CDR3 is 13 residues. The chain is built from TRBV27 and TRBJ1-6, with D tentatively TRBD1 (5 bases). The receptor's source is a man aged 18 to 30 in good health. Some clones in this sample may be carry-over from other donors' samples. Sequenced material: naive CD4+ T cells from PBMCs. Specified subset: CD45RA+ positively selected. The CDR3 nucleotides read TGTGCCAGCAGTACGTGGGACGAAGGACCCCTCCACTTT. Its translation: CASSTWDEGPLHF.